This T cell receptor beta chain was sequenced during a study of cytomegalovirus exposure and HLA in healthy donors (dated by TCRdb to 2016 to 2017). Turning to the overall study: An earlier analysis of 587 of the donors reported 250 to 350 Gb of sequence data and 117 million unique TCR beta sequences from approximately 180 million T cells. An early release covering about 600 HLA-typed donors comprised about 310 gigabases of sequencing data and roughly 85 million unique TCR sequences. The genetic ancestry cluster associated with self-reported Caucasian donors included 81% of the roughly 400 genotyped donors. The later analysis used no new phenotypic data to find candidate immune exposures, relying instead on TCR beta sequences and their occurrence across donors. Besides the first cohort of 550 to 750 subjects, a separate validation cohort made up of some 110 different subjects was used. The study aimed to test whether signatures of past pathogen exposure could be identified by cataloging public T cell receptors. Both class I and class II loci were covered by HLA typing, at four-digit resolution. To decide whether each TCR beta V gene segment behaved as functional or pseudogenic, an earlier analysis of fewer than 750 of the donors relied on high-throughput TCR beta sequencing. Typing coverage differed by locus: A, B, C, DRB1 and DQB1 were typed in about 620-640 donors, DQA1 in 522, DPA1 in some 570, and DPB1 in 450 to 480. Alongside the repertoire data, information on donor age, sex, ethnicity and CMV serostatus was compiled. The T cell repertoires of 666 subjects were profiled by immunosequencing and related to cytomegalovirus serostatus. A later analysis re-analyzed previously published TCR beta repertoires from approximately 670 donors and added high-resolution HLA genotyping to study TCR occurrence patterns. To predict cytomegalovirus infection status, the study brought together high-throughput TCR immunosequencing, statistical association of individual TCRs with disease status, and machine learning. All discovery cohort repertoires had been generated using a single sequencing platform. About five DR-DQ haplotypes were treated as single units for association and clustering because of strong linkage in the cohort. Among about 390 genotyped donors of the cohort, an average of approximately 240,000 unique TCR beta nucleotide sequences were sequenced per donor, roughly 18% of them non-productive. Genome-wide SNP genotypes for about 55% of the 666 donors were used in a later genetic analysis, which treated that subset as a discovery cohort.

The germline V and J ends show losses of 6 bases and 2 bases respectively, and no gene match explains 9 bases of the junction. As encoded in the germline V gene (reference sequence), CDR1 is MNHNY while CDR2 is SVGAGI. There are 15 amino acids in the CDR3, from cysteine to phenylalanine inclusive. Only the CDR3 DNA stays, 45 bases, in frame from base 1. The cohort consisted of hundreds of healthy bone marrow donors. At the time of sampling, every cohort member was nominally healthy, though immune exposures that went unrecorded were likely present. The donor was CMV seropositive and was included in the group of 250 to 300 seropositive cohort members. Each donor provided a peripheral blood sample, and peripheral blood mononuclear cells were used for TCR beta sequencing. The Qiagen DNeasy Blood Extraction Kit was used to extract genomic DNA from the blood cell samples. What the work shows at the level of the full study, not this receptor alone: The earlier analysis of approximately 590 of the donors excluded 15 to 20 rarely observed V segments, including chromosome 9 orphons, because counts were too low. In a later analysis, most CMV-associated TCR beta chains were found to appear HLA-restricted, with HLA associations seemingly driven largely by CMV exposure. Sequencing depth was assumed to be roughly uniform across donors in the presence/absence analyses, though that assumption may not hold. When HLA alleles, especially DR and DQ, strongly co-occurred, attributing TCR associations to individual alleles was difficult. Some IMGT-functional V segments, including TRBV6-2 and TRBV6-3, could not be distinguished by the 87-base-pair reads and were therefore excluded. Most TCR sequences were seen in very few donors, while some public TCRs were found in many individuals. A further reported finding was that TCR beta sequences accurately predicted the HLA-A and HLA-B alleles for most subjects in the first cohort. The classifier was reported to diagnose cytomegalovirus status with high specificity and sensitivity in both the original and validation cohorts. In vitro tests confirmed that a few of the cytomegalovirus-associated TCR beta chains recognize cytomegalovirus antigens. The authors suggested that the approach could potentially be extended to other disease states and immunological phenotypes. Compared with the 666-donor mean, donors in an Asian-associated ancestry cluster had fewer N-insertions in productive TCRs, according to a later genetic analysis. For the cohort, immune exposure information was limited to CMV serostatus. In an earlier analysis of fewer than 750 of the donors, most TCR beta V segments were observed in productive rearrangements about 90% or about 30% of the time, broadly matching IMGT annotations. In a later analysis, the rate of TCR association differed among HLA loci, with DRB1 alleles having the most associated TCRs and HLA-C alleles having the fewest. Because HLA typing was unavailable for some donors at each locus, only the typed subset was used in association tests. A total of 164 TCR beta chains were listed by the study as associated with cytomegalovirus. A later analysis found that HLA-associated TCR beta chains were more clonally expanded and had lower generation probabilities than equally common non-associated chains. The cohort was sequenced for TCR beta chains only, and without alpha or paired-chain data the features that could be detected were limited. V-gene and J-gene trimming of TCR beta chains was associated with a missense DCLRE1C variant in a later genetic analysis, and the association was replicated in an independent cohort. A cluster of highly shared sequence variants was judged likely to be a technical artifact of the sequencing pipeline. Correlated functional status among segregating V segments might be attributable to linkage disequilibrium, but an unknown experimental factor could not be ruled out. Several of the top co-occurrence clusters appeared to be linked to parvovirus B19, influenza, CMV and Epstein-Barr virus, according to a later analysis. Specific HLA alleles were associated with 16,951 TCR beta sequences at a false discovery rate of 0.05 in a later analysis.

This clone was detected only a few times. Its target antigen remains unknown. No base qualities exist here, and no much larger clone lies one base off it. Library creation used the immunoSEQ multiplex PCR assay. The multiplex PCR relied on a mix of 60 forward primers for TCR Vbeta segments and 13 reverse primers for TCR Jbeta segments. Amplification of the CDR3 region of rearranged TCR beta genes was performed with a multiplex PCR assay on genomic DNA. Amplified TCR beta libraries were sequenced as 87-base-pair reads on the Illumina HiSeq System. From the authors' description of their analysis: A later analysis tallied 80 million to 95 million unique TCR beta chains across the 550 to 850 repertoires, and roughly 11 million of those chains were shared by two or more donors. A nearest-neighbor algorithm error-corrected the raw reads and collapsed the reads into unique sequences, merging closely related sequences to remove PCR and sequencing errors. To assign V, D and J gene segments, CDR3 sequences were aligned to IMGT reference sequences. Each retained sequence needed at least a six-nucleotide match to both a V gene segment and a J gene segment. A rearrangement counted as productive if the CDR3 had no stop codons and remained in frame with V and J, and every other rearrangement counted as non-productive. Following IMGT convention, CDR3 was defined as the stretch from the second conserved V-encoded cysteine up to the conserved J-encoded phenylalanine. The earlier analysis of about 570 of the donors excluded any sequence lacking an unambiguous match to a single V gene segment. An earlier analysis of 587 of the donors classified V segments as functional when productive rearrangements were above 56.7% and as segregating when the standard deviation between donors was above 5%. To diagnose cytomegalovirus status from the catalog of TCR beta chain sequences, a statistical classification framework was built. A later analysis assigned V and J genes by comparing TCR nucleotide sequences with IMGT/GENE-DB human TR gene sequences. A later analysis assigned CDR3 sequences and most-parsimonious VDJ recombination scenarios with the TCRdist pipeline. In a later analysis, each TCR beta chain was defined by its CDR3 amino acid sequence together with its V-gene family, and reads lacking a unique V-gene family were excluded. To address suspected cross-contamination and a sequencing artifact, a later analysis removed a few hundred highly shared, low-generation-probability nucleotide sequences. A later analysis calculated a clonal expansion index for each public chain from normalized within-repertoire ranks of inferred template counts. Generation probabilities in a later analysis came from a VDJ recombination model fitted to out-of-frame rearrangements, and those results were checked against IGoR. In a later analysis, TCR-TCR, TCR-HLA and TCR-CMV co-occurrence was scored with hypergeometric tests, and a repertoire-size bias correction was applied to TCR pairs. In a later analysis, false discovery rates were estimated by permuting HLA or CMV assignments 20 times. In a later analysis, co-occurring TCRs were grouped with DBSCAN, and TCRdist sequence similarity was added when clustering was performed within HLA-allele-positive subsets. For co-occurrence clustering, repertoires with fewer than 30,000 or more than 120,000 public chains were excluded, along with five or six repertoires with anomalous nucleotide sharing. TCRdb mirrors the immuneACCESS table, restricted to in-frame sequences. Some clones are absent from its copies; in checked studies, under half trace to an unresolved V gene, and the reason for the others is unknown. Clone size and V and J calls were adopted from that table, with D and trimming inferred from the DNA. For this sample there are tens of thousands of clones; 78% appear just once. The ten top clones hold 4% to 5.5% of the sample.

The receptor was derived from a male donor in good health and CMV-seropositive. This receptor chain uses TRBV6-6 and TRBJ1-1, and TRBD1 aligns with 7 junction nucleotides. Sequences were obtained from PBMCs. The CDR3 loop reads CASSEPGQLNTEAFF. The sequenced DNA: TGTGCCAGCAGCGAACCGGGACAGCTAAACACTGAAGCTTTCTTT.